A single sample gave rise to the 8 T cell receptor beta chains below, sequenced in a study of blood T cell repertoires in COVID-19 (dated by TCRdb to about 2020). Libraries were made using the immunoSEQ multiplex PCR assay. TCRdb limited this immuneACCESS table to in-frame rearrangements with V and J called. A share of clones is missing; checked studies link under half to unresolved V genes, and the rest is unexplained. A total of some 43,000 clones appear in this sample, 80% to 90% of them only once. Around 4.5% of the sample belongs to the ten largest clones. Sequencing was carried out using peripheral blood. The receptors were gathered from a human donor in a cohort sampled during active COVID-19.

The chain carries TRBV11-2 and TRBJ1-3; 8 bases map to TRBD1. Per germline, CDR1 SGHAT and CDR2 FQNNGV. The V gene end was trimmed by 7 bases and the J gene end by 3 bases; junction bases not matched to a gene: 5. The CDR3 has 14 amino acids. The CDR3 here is CASIRQGIGNTIYF. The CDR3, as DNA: TGTGCCAGCATCCGACAGGGGATTGGAAACACCATATATTTT.

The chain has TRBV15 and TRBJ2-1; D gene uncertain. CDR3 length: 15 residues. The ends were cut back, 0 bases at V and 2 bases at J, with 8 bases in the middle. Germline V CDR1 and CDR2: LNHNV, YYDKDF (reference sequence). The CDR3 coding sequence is TGTGCCACCAGCAGAGAAGGCGGAACCTACAATGAGCAGTTCTTC. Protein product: CATSREGGTYNEQFF.

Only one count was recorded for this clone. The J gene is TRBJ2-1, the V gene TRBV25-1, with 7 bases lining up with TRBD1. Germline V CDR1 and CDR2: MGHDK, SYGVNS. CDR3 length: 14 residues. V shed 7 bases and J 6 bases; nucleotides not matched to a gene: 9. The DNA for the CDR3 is TGTGCCAGCACCGACTGGAACAGGGGCAATGAGCAGTTCTTC. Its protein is CASTDWNRGNEQFF.

Here the CDR3 reads CASSPRDSFQETQYF. CDR3 bases: TGTGCCAGCTCACCCAGAGACAGTTTCCAAGAGACCCAGTACTTC. This chain joins TRBV18 and TRBJ2-5, with a weak D call TRBD1 (5 bases). CDR1 and CDR2 from the germline V gene are KGHSH and LQKENI. Trimming cost V 3 bases and J 1 base, with 12 bases left between them. CDR3 length: 15 amino acids.

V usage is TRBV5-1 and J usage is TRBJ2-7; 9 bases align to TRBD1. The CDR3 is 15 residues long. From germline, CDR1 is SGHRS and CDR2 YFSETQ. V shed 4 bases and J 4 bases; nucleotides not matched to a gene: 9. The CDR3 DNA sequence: TGCGCCAGCAGCCACGATTTGGACAGGGGATACGAGCAGTACTTC. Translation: CASSHDLDRGYEQYF.

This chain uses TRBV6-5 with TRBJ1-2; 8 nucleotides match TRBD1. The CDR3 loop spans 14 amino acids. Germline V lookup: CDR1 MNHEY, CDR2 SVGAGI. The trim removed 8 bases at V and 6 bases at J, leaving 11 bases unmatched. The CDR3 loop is CASRTPDRAHGYTF. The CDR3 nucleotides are TGTGCCAGCCGGACCCCGGACAGGGCTCATGGCTACACCTTC.

The CDR3 nucleotides are TGTGCCAGCAGTTTGGGGGGACAGGGGGCGCGGGGCTACACCTTC. Translated: CASSLGGQGARGYTF. The chain links TRBV28 to TRBJ1-2, with TRBD1 matching over 12 bases. Germline loops: CDR1 MDHEN, CDR2 SYDVKM. The length of the CDR3 is 15 residues. V shed 3 bases, J shed 8 bases, and the junction held 7 bases outside the gene matches.

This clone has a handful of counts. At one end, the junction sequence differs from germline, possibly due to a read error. The CDR3 DNA reads TGTGCCAGCAGGGAAGGGGGCCCCACAAATACGCAGTATTTT. Translation gives CASREGGPTNTQYF. This chain joins TRBV7-3 and TRBJ2-3; 7 nucleotides line up with TRBD1. Germline assignment: CDR1 SGHTA and CDR2 FQGTGA. This CDR3 is built from 14 residues.